This T cell receptor beta chain emerged from a study of blood T cell repertoires in COVID-19. V lost 8 bases to trimming and J lost 4 bases, with 6 bases between them. The CDR3 consists of 10 residues. Germline loops: CDR1 MNHEY, CDR2 SVGAGI. Sequencing was performed with immunoSEQ multiplex PCR; in TCRdb, only in-frame clones are kept and a portion is missing. The table records about 81,000 clones, roughly 86% of them present only once. The receptor was derived from a human donor in a cohort sampled during active COVID-19. Sequencing was done on a sample of peripheral blood. The gene calls are TRBV6-5 and TRBJ2-7, with D possibly TRBD1 on 5 matching bases. In DNA, the CDR3 is TGTGCCAGCGGACAATACGAGCAGTACTTC. Translating it yields CASGQYEQYF.